These T cell receptor beta chains were read from a single sample in a study of blood T cell repertoires in COVID-19. The protocol was immunoSEQ multiplex PCR, while the TCRdb copy is restricted to in-frame clones and leaves out a portion. The sample records over 250,000 clones, roughly 85% being singletons. The sequenced sample consisted of peripheral blood. The receptors shown here come from a human donor in a cohort sampled during active COVID-19. The CDR3 runs from the conserved cysteine through the conserved F or W.

length	J	V	CDR3
16	TRBJ2-5	TRBV7-6	CASSSTPAGTKETQYF
13	TRBJ1-1	TRBV7-6	CASSTGHHTEAFF
14	TRBJ2-5	TRBV7-9	CASSRLGGWETQYF
18	TRBJ2-7	TRBV18	CASSSPSAPGQGSYEQYF
13	TRBJ1-6	TRBV27	CASSQKRDSPLHF
14	TRBJ2-2	TRBV10-3	CASQGLADTGELFF
16	TRBJ2-2	TRBV5-4	CASSLAGGPGTGELFF
16	TRBJ2-1	TRBV28	CASRSPSSGSTNEQFF
13	TRBJ1-2	TRBV18	CASSFRTDDGYTF
15	TRBJ2-2	TRBV7-2	CASSSGLGNTGELFF
13	TRBJ1-2	TRBV7-9	CASSLGISDGYTF
14	TRBJ2-2	TRBV11-1	CASSSRRITGELFF
15	TRBJ2-7	TRBV4-2	CASSQEKGSAYEQYF
17	TRBJ2-2	TRBV11-2	CASSAPYRTSQFGELFF
14	TRBJ2-4	TRBV18	CASSPGAAGNIQYF
12	TRBJ2-5	TRBV28	CASSTGGETQYF
12	TRBJ2-3	TRBV5-5	CASREGLDTQYF
15	TRBJ2-7	TRBV27	CASKLKVDRVYEQYF
13	TRBJ2-2	TRBV2	CASRTSNTGELFF
15	TRBJ2-1	TRBV19	CASSILGAGTNEQFF
13	TRBJ1-1	TRBV6-4	CASSVSTTGATFF
17	TRBJ2-1	TRBV7-3	CASSPTAGTARNNEQFF